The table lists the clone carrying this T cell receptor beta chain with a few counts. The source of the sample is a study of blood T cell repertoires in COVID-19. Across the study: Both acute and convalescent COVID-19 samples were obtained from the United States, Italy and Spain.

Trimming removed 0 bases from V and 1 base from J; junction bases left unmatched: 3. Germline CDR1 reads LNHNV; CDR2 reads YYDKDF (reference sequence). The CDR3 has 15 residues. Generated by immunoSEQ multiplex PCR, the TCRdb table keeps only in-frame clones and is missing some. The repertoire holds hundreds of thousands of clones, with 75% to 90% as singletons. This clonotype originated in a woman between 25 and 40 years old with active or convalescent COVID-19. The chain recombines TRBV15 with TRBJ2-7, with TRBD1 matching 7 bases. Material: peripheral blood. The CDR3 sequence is CATSREQGKSYEQYF. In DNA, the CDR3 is TGTGCCACCAGCAGAGAACAGGGGAAGTCCTACGAGCAGTACTTC.